This T cell receptor beta chain appears in the sequencing data of a study of TIL therapy for anti-PD-1-resistant metastatic lung cancer. Study overall: By whole-exome sequencing, median non-synonymous tumor mutation burden was around 1.5 mutations per megabase.

Time point here: pre-treatment sample, taken before nivolumab and TIL therapy. Germline values: CDR1 LGHNT, CDR2 FRNRAP. This CDR3 comprises 17 residues. Losses at the gene ends were 3 bases for V and 0 bases for J; bases not matched to a gene: 7. This was the immunoSEQ v3 assay. Each library reached about 2 million read pairs, or about 5-6.5 million at deep level. The data were produced by immunoSEQ multiplex PCR, yet TCRdb's version contains in-frame clones alone and is incomplete. The table lists fewer than 20,000 clones, 83% of them singletons. Sequencing used blood, obtained at baseline. The chain combines TRBV12-5 with TRBJ1-5; TRBD1 matches 8 bases. The TCR originated in a person between 25 and 79 years old with non-small cell lung cancer. The CDR3 loop is CASGLLGQGNSNQPQHF. The CDR3 DNA follows: TGTGCTAGTGGTTTACTTGGACAGGGAAATAGCAATCAGCCCCAGCATTTT. The complete variable domain, with remaining parts taken from reference TRBV12-5 and TRBJ1-5, reads DARVTQTPRHKVTEMGQEVTMRCQPILGHNTVFWYRQTMMQGLELLAYFRNRAPLDDSGMPKDRFSAEMPDATLATLKIQPSEPRDSAVYFCASGLLGQGNSNQPQHFGDGTRLSIL.